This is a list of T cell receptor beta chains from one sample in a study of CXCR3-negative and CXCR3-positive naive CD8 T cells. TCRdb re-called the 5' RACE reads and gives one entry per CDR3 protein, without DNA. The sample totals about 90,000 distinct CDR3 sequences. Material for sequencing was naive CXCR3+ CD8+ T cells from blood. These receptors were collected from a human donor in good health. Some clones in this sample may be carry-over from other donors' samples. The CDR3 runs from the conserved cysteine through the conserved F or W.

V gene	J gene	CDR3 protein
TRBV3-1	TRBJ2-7	CASGREGVAYEQYF
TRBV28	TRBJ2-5	CASVGGIQETQYF
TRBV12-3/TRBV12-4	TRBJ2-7	CASRTSGGPNEQYF
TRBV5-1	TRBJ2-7	CASSLGQGVYEQYF
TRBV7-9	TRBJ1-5	CASSSSQGFGNQPQHF
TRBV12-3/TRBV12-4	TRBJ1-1	CASSLWDTEAFF
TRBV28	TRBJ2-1	CASRTIVRNEQFF
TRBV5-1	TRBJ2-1	CASSLAPSASYNEQFF
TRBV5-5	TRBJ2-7	CASSWPGTGVTYEQYF
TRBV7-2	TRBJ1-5	CASSPDRNQPQHF
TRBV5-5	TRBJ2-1	CASSLRLAGTVSLGNEQFF
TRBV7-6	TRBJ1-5	CASSEYSNQPQHF
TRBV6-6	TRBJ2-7	CASSWPGQGVHEQYF
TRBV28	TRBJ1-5	CASSLSVTEQGVRPQHF
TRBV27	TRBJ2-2	CATSAGTGELFF
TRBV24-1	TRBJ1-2	CATSEKTGPNYGYTF
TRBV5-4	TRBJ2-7	CASSLEPGDEQYF
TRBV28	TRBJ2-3	CASSKGRDTQYF
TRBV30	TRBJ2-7	CAWSGGDPQRVIAFNEQYF
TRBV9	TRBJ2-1	CASSLLLMATEQFF
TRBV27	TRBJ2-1	CASSSLVAYNEQFF
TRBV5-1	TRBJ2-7	CASRPTDRGDWEQYF
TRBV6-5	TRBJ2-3	CASSYADTQYF
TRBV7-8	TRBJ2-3	CASSLDRVDTQYF
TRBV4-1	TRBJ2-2	CASSPDSPLNTGELFF
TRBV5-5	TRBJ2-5	CASRFGETLYF
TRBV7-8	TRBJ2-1	CASSLALFGGRDEQFF
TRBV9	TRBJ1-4	CASSGGRNEKLFF
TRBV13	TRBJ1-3	CASTIRRAGGNTIYF
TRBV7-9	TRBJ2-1	CASSLGGQDGLF
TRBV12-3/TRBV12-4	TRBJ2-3	CASSLFGPRGGNTDTQYF
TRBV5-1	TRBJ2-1	CASSLRAGGDYNEQFF
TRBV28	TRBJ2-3	CASSLEARDTQYF
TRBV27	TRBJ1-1	CASSFAENTEAFF
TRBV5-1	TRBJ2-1	CASSLADNEQFF
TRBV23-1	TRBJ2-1	CASKHWDTGSNEEFF
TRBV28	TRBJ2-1	CASRYSYNEQFF
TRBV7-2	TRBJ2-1	CASSFGKRGSAYNEQFF
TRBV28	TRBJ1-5	CASSPTGWNNQPQHF
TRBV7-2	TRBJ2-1	CASSLDPGGAWYEQFF
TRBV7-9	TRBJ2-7	CASSRDTSYEQYF
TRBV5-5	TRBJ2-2	CASSESRDRDGTGELFF
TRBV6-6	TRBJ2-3	CASSYSLADTDTQYF
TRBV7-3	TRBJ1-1	CASSLNAGENTEAFF
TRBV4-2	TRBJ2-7	CASSQVGGTSATQQYF
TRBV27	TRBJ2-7	CASSPYRVKMDEQYF
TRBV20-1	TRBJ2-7	CSARDRRAGGYEQYF
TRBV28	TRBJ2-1	CASSPRILAGYNEQFF
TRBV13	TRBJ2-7	CASSGADGLYEQYF
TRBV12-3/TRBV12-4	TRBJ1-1	CASSSKTGLNTEAFF
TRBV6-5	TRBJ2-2	CASSYSAGELFF